The TCR beta chain under discussion was sequenced for a study of human T cells and chemical hapten exposure. About the research overall: Small pooled library volume differences chiefly drove per-sample TCR yield variation.

This clonotype has just a few counts. Antigen: not known. Time point denoted: patch test 3, about 24 weeks after DPC sensitization. This sample's treatment: therapeutic diphenylcyclopropenone sensitization with weekly scalp DPC. TCRdb independently ran MiXCR on the RACE reads; one entry per CDR3 protein. The sample includes about 190,000 distinct CDR3 sequences, roughly a quarter seen only once; the top ten take 2% to 2.5%. Study results and limitations: As the donors had alopecia, their immune response may differ from healthy people's. Patch test score rose with PT1 expanded TCR count, significant at thresholds 8, 16 and 32, not 4.

Germline V gene lookup returns CDR1 MNHEY and CDR2 SVGAGI. This CDR3 has 15 residues. V lost 5 bases to trimming and J lost 0 bases, with 12 bases between them. The V and J genes are TRBV6-5 and TRBJ2-3; D is possibly TRBD1 (6 bases). This sample comprised whole blood, obtained in connection with sensitization to the hapten diphenylcyclopropenone (DPC). This sequence was found in a middle-aged woman with alopecia areata. Some clones in this sample may be carry-over from other donors' samples. The CDR3 sequence: CASSPRDTSTDTQYF. The DNA for the CDR3 is TGTGCCAGCAGTCCCCGGGACACTAGCACAGATACGCAGTATTTT.